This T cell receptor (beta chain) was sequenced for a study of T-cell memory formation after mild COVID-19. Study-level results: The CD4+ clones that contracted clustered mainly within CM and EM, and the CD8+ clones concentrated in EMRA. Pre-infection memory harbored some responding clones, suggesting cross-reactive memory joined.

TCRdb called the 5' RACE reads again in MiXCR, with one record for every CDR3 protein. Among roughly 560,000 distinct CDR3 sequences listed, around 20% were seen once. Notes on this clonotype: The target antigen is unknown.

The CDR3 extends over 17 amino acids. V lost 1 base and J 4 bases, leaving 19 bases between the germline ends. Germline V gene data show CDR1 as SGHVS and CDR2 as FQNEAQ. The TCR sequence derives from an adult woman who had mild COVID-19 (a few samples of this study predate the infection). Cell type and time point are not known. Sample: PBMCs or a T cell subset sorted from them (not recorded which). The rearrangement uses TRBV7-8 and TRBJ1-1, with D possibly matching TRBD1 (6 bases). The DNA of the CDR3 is TGTGCCAGCAGCTTAGTCGAACAGGGAGGTCCGGTCACTGAAGCTTTCTTT. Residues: CASSLVEQGGPVTEAFF.